The entry below describes one T cell receptor (beta chain). The antigen it binds to is not known. Base qualities were left out, and no much larger clone turns up one base away. These data originate in a study of PD-1 blockade in classical Hodgkin lymphoma (dated by TCRdb to the early 2020s). Regarding the research as a whole: Nivolumab dosing was 3 mg/kg intravenously every 2 weeks, continuing until either disease progression or unacceptable toxicity. To define a peripheral blood immune signature of response to PD-1 blockade in classical Hodgkin lymphoma, the study combined TCR beta sequencing with CyTOF. Broader findings and caveats from the paper: By C4D1, a significant rise was seen in CD4+ TCR diversity but not in CD8+ TCR diversity (p=0.0027 vs p=0.16), and the rise was most apparent among complete responders (p=0.02). Baseline diversity similar to that of newly diagnosed patients was observed in trial patients achieving complete response, whereas significantly lower diversity was observed in partial responders and progressors. The study was restricted to a single clinical trial cohort, and the causes of repertoire differences, possibly disease activity or prior therapy, were left undefined. Baseline TCR diversity was reported as lower in newly diagnosed patients than in healthy donors, and lower still in relapsed/refractory patients. Diversity was lower in patients who began nivolumab less than 1 year after ASCT, so these patients were left out of later analyses to avoid confounding by immune reconstitution.

V trim: 6 bases; J trim: 5 bases; unmatched bases: 7. The germline V gene yields SNHLY for CDR1 and FYNNEI for CDR2. From cysteine to phenylalanine, the CDR3 is 13 amino acids long. The CDR3 DNA has 39 bases and is translated from base 1. Genomic DNA was isolated using the Qiagen DNeasy kit from unsorted PBMCs as well as from negatively selected CD4+ and CD8+ fractions. Amplification of TCR beta CDR3 regions was done by immunoSEQ multiplex PCR with primers that anneal to V and J segments. A synthetic immune receptor repertoire was used to minimize amplification bias, and any residual bias was removed computationally once sequencing was done. Turning to the authors' computational methods: Custom Python scripts were used to quantify repertoire diversity as the Shannon entropy index. Unsorted, CD4+ and CD8+ repertoires were analyzed separately, except for combined analyses in which CD4+ and CD8+ sequences were merged in silico. A clone counted as expanded when the clone's frequency after treatment rose at least 2-fold relative to C1D1, and clones undetected at baseline were given a pseudocount of 0.5. Singleton clones were defined as clones with 0 or 1 copy at C1D1, and non-singleton clones were defined as clones with 2 or more copies. Clones expanded in unsorted samples were annotated as CD4+, CD8+ or unknown by matching protein sequences in sorted samples from the same patient. Wilcoxon tests were applied to paired samples to test diversity changes from C1D1 to C4D1. The table was pulled from immuneACCESS by TCRdb, which kept in-frame rearrangements only. Such tables lose some clones; where checked, under half of the loss comes from unresolved V genes, and the rest has no known cause. The V and J calls and clone size come from that table; D and trimming were worked out from the DNA. The sample has about 97,000 clones on record, roughly 83% of them singletons. The ten largest clones add up to 10% to 15% of the sample.

In the paper's terms, the time point label means: cycle 1 day 1 (C1D1), immediately before nivolumab initiation. Every trial patient had relapsed following autologous stem cell transplantation, and prior brentuximab vedotin exposure was what differed among cohorts A, B and C. The trial cohort included around 60 patients with relapsed/refractory classical Hodgkin lymphoma, and each patient had a best overall response of complete response, partial response or progressive disease. Single-agent nivolumab was administered to trial patients in the multi-cohort phase II CheckMate 205 trial. An independent review committee assessed best overall response by applying the 2007 International Working Group response criteria. Trial PBMCs were collected just before the start of nivolumab (C1D1) and during therapy at cycle 2 day 1 and cycle 4 day 1. Peripheral blood was collected in 8 mL Vacutainer Cell Preparation Tubes, from which PBMCs were isolated by centrifugation and then cryopreserved.

The chain uses TRBV2 and TRBJ2-7; 7 bases in the middle match TRBD2. The source of this sequence is a human donor with classical Hodgkin lymphoma. Sequences were derived from peripheral blood mononuclear cells (PBMCs), sampled at baseline. The DNA sequence is TGTGCCAGCAGATCCGAAGGGAGGGACGAGCAGTACTTC. Translated, this gives CASRSEGRDEQYF. Beyond the CDR3, the reference TRBV2 and TRBJ2-7 genes provide the residues; the full variable domain reads: EPEVTQTPSHQVTQMGQEVILRCVPISNHLYFYWYRQILGQKVEFLVSFYNNEISEKSEIFDDQFSVERPDGSNFTLKIRSTKLEDSAMYFCASRSEGRDEQYFGPGTRLTVT.